The source of this TCR beta chain is a study of blood T cell repertoires in COVID-19 (TCRdb year 2020). Regarding the research as a whole: The collaborator samples originated in the United States, Italy and Spain and spanned the acute and convalescent phases of COVID-19. The prospective study material was composed of cDNA or gDNA derived from T cells, B-cell-depleted T cells, or PBMCs. The dataset comprised deeply sampled blood TCRbeta repertoires from subjects exposed to, actively infected with, or recovered from COVID-19. The repertoires were released in a freely available public database intended as a resource for research on the immune response to SARS-CoV-2. Samples came from the ongoing ImmuneRACE study (first 160 participants) plus 1,254 subjects from 6 global collaborators. A de-identified subject ID, COVID-19 status, age in years and sex were almost always included in the sample metadata. Where HLA class I and class II types were available, the types were taken from metadata supplied by the sample provider, not from assay-based typing. What the research found in general, with its limitations: How much clinical and demographic metadata was included differed by source and by participant, and the metadata was provided uncurated.

The collaborating institutions used their own protocols to collect whole blood in K2EDTA tubes. For TCRbeta analysis, collaborator samples were shipped as frozen whole blood, as isolated PBMCs, or as DNA extracted from either sample type. TCRbeta CDR3 regions were amplified from genomic DNA using the immunoSEQ Assay, a bias-controlled multiplex PCR. The published analysis was carried out like this. The number of nucleated cells in each sample was estimated by amplification of reference gene primers within the assay. Sequence reads were collapsed and filtered to measure the absolute abundance of every unique TCRbeta CDR3 rearrangement. For each sample, productive Simpson clonality was calculated as the square root of Simpson's diversity index across productive rearrangements. This is the immuneACCESS table as TCRdb keeps it, with only in-frame sequences that have V and J called. A part of the clones is gone; compared with another copy, unresolved V genes explain less than half, and the rest is unexplained. That table furnishes V, J and clone size, whereas the DNA furnished D and trimming. For this sample the table gives tens of thousands of clones, of which approximately 90% were detected only once. Under 6% of the sample is in the top ten clones.

In its sample, this clone was seen a few times. The antigen it binds to is not known. The input lacks base qualities; no much larger clone sits a single base away. The sequenced sample consisted of peripheral blood. The sequence came from a human donor in a cohort sampled during active COVID-19.

This receptor has the CDR3 CASRSRQGETEAFF. The base sequence is TGTGCCAGCAGGAGCCGACAGGGTGAGACTGAAGCTTTCTTT. The sequence is built from TRBV6-4 and TRBJ1-1, with 7 bases in between that match TRBD1. Trimming accounts for 6 bases at V and 5 bases at J, while the number of junction bases matched to no gene is 9. The germline V gene sets CDR1 to MRHNA and CDR2 to SNTAGT. Its CDR3 holds 14 amino acids, cysteine through phenylalanine. Solely the CDR3 DNA is kept, with 42 bases framed from the first base.